This passage covers 20 T cell receptor beta chains from one sample sequenced in a study of identical twins. TCRdb analysed the 5' RACE reads with MiXCR anew, one entry per CDR3 protein. Of roughly 570,000 distinct CDR3 sequences in the sample, roughly 9.9% were seen once. The same data also went into a second study, on yellow fever vaccine responses in identical twins.

The sequenced sample was PBMCs. The receptors originated from a woman aged 18-29 years in good health.

The V call is TRBV6-1, the J call TRBJ1-5; no definite D call. Per germline, CDR1 MNHNS and CDR2 SASEGT. V lost 9 bases and J 6 bases, leaving 12 bases between the germline ends. The CDR3 totals 12 residues. The CDR3 coding sequence is TGTGCCAGTCAATCGGGCCTTCAGCCCCAGCATTTT. Residues: CASQSGLQPQHF.

This chain connects TRBV20-1 to TRBJ2-1; 11 bases fit TRBD2. The CDR3 length is 15 residues. V was pared by 6 bases and J by 9 bases, with 13 bases of the junction left unmatched. The germline V gene has CDR1 DFQATT and CDR2 SNEGSKA (reference sequence). The chain's CDR3 is CSAPLAGASWGEQFF. CDR3 DNA: TGCAGTGCCCCACTAGCGGGAGCTTCCTGGGGTGAGCAGTTCTTC.

This clonotype occurred many times. V gene TRBV7-9 combines with J gene TRBJ2-7, with D perhaps being TRBD1 or TRBD2 (5 bases each). Germline V gene sequence: CDR1 SEHNR, CDR2 FQNEAQ (reference sequence). The CDR3 is 13 residues long. Between the trimmed V and J ends, which lost 5 bases and 3 bases, there was a span of 11 bases. The chain's CDR3 is CASSLRGDYEQYF. CDR3 sequence (DNA): TGTGCCAGCAGCCTACGAGGGGACTACGAGCAGTACTTC.

This chain links TRBV15 with TRBJ1-2; 12 bases agree with TRBD1. CDR3 length equals 15 residues. Germline assignment: CDR1 LNHNV and CDR2 YYDKDF (reference sequence). V lost 5 bases, J lost 4 bases, and 5 bases stayed unmatched. CDR3 nucleotides: TGTGCCACCAGCGGGACAGGGGGCGCTTCCTATGGCTACACCTTC. Protein product: CATSGTGGASYGYTF. Combining the CDR3 with reference TRBV15 and TRBJ1-2 gives the whole variable domain DAMVIQNPRYQVTQFGKPVTLSCSQTLNHNVMYWYQQKSSQAPKLLFHYYDKDFNNEADTPDNFQSRRPNTSFCFLDIRSPGLGDTAMYLCATSGTGGASYGYTFGSGTRLTVV.

The chain uses TRBV29-1 and TRBJ2-1; 9 bases agree with TRBD1. Germline CDR1 and CDR2: SQVTM and ANQGSEA. This CDR3 has 13 residues. The V segment lost 4 bases and the J segment 6 bases; nucleotides outside the gene matches: 4. DNA of the CDR3: TGCAGCGTTGCGGGGACAGGGCCCAATGAGCAGTTCTTC. This translates into CSVAGTGPNEQFF.

This rearrangement joins TRBV5-1 to TRBJ2-7; TRBD2 matches at 12 bases. The germline V gene encodes CDR1 SGHRS and CDR2 YFSETQ. V was clipped by 4 bases and J by 0 bases; unmatched bases: 8. This CDR3 spans 17 amino acids. CDR3 loop: CASSPGLAGPTSYEQYF. In DNA form, the CDR3 reads TGCGCCAGCAGCCCAGGACTAGCGGGACCAACCTCCTACGAGCAGTACTTC.

The chain uses TRBV4-1 and TRBJ2-3, with unresolved D. The V gene's germline CDR1 is MGHRA and CDR2 YSYEKL. This CDR3 region has 13 residues. V was shortened by 4 bases and J by 6 bases, with 11 bases between the two germline ends. In DNA form, the CDR3 reads TGCGCCAGCAGCCCCTTCACTACCGATACGCAGTATTTT. Protein: CASSPFTTDTQYF.

A few counts support this clonotype. The chain links TRBV7-2 to TRBJ2-5; 8 nucleotides align to TRBD1. The CDR3 totals 15 residues. Germline V gene lookup returns CDR1 SGHTA and CDR2 FQGNSA. With V trimmed by 5 bases and J by 6 bases, 11 bases remained unmatched. The CDR3, as DNA: TGTGCCAGCAGCCCTAGTACAGGGGGTAGGAAGACCCAGTACTTC. This sequence encodes CASSPSTGGRKTQYF.

This sequence joins TRBV10-3 and TRBJ2-3, with D maybe TRBD2 (7 bases). Germline CDR1 and CDR2: ENHRY and SYGVKD. CDR3 length equals 15 residues. V lost 2 bases, J lost 2 bases, and 11 bases lay in between. CDR3 amino acids: CAISEGRGHTDTQYF. The CDR3 region has the DNA TGTGCCATCAGTGAGGGGCGGGGGCACACAGATACGCAGTATTTT.

This clonotype has more than one count but fewer than ten. The CDR3 loop reads CASSLEGSTVKNIQYF. The CDR3 nucleotides are TGCGCCAGCAGCTTAGAAGGGTCTACGGTCAAAAACATTCAGTACTTC. The chain employs TRBV5-1 and TRBJ2-4; no clear D. This CDR3 is 16 amino acids long. The V and J ends lost 2 bases and 3 bases respectively, with 15 bases between them. Germline V lookup: CDR1 SGHRS, CDR2 YFSETQ.

This chain links TRBV6-5 with TRBJ2-3; D perhaps matches TRBD2 (6 bases). The CDR3 totals 16 residues. Germline CDR1 and CDR2: MNHEY and SVGAGI. The V end lost 2 bases, the J end lost 0 bases, and 12 bases lay between the germline ends. For the CDR3, the DNA is TGTGCCAGCAGTTACGGGAGGCTTTCTAGCACAGATACGCAGTATTTT. Translation gives CASSYGRLSSTDTQYF.

The V gene is TRBV20-1, the J gene TRBJ1-2, with D perhaps matching TRBD1 (5 bases). Germline loops: CDR1 DFQATT, CDR2 SNEGSKA (reference sequence). V was cut by 1 base and J by 5 bases, with 8 bases left in between. This CDR3 comprises 12 residues. CDR3 loop: CSARGQSYGYTF. CDR3 bases: TGCAGTGCTAGAGGACAGAGTTATGGCTACACCTTC.

This chain joins TRBV20-1 and TRBJ2-7; no firm D call. Per germline, CDR1 DFQATT and CDR2 SNEGSKA (reference sequence). The CDR3 is made up of 10 amino acids. Trimming stripped 6 bases from V and 4 bases from J, with 7 bases between. For the CDR3, the DNA is TGCAGTGCCACAGATTACGAGCAGTACTTC. Its protein is CSATDYEQYF.

This clonotype has just a few counts. The V call is TRBV20-1, the J call TRBJ2-3, with TRBD2 matching over 7 bases. Trimming removed 5 bases from V and 7 bases from J; junction bases left unmatched: 18. Germline CDR1 DFQATT, CDR2 SNEGSKA (reference sequence). The CDR3 has 16 residues. The CDR3 reads CSAGSVGGWGGNTQYF. The CDR3 coding sequence is TGCAGTGCTGGATCTGTCGGGGGTTGGGGGGGGAATACGCAGTATTTT.

This clonotype occurred many times. The V and J genes are TRBV6-2 or TRBV6-3 and TRBJ2-5, with TRBD1 matching over 8 bases. Trimming removed 5 bases from V and 5 bases from J; junction bases left unmatched: 13. Germline lookup yields CDR1 MNHEY and CDR2 SVGEGT. This CDR3 comprises 16 residues. The CDR3, as DNA: TGTGCCAGCAGTGGACAGGGACGCCGGAGTGGGGAGACCCAGTACTTC. Its translation: CASSGQGRRSGETQYF.

This clonotype has just a few counts. The chain combines TRBV12-3 or TRBV12-4 with TRBJ2-2, with unresolved D. This CDR3 has 14 amino acids. V lost 3 bases, J lost 3 bases, and 8 bases lay in between. The CDR3 DNA sequence: TGTGCCAGCAGTTTTTTGATGGACACCGGGGAGCTGTTTTTT. Residues: CASSFLMDTGELFF.

The V call is TRBV2, the J call TRBJ2-1, with 7 bases identical to TRBD2. In germline, CDR1 is SNHLY, CDR2 FYNNEI. The CDR3 covers 15 residues. The J segment lost 4 bases and the V segment lost 6 bases, leaving 9 bases of the junction unmatched. The CDR3 loop reads CASRGGGIAYNEQFF. CDR3 DNA sequence: TGTGCCAGCAGGGGGGGGGGTATCGCTTACAATGAGCAGTTCTTC.

This clonotype was seen ten or more times. V is TRBV7-2 and J is TRBJ1-1, with no clear D. Germline assignment: CDR1 SGHTA and CDR2 FQGNSA. The CDR3 length is 11 residues. Trimming cost V 5 bases and J 5 bases, with 6 bases left between them. The DNA for the CDR3 is TGTGCCAGCAGCCCCAGGACTGAAGCTTTCTTT. It yields the protein CASSPRTEAFF.

This clonotype was detected ten times or more. The genes are TRBV29-1 and TRBJ2-7; no definite D call. Germline V gene lookup returns CDR1 SQVTM and CDR2 ANQGSEA. This CDR3 comprises 12 residues. V lost 7 bases and J 1 base, leaving 11 bases between the germline ends. As DNA, the CDR3 is TGCAGCGCTGCCGTGCTATCCTACGAGCAGTACTTC. It translates to CSAAVLSYEQYF.

Only one count was recorded for this clonotype. The chain has TRBV7-2 and TRBJ2-7; TRBD2 matches 8 bases. The trim removed 5 bases at V and 2 bases at J, leaving 11 bases unmatched. This CDR3 spans 16 amino acids. Germline values: CDR1 SGHTA, CDR2 FQGNSA. The CDR3: CASSSSGTRGPYEQYF. The CDR3 DNA follows: TGTGCCAGCAGCAGCTCCGGGACTAGAGGGCCCTACGAGCAGTACTTC.